This T cell receptor (beta chain) comes out of a study of T cells in Graves' hyperthyroidism and ophthalmopathy. Whole-study results and caveats: In blood, most of the thyroid clonotypes expanded above 0.001 were also present.

This clonotype showed up just a few times. The antigen is undetermined. Researchers amplified the TCR beta CDR3 regions from RNA transcripts. With the HTBI primer set, the TCR CDR3 went through a first round of RT-PCR. TCRdb processed the multiplex PCR reads anew with MiXCR; each CDR3 protein has one entry. The table has a few hundred thousand distinct CDR3 sequences, 15% to 18% seen once. The V end lost 1 base, the J end lost 5 bases, and 9 bases lay between the germline ends. The CDR3 has 14 amino acids. The germline V gene encodes CDR1 MGHRA and CDR2 YSYEKL. V and J are TRBV4-1 and TRBJ2-1; D uncertain. The receptor was isolated from a woman in her 30s with Graves' hyperthyroidism. What was sequenced was blood. The CDR3 DNA is TGCGCCAGCAGCCAAGGGACGGCAAACAATGAGCAGTTCTTC. It specifies CASSQGTANNEQFF.